This T cell receptor beta chain is drawn from a study of OX40 agonist ivuxolimab in advanced cancers. General study points: CD4+ and CD8+ blood T cells expanded clonally by week 6 at 0.1 to 3.0 mg/kg.

A remark on this clone: Its antigen remains unidentified.

CDR1 is LNHDA, CDR2 SQIVND, per germline (reference sequence). The CDR3 sequence is 15 residues long. The germline V and J ends were trimmed by 3 bases and 0 bases, with 9 bases remaining between them. Method: immunoSEQ multiplex PCR; TCRdb's copy keeps in-frame clones and lacks some. This table holds over 150,000 clones, roughly 94% found once. Sequencing used CD4+ or CD8+ T cells sorted from blood, obtained in a trial of the OX40 agonist ivuxolimab. The source is an adult with an advanced solid tumor such as melanoma, head and neck, liver or kidney cancer. The rearrangement uses TRBV19 and TRBJ2-4; no firm D call. CDR3 coding DNA: TGTGCCAGTAGTATCACAGAACTAGCCAAAAACATTCAGTACTTC. This gives the protein CASSITELAKNIQYF.